The 18 T cell receptor beta chains in this list originate from one sample, sequenced in a study of cytomegalovirus exposure and HLA in healthy donors. Vbeta (60) and Jbeta (13) primers were used in the PCR. Sequenced by immunoSEQ multiplex PCR; TCRdb stores in-frame clones only, minus some. Of about 200,000 clones in the sample, roughly four fifths were seen once. The sequencing input was PBMCs. The receptors shown here come from a woman in her thirties or forties in good health and CMV-seronegative.

The V call is TRBV10-1, the J call TRBJ2-3; the D gene is possibly TRBD2 (7 bases). The CDR3 contains 17 residues. Germline CDR1 WNHNN, CDR2 SYGVQD (reference sequence). With 2 bases removed from V and 8 bases from J, the gap between germline ends came to 23 bases. The CDR3 spells CASSEMASGPGDGTQYF. Here the CDR3 DNA reads TGCGCCAGCAGTGAGATGGCTAGCGGCCCAGGGGATGGTACGCAGTATTTT.

In its sample, this clone was seen a few times. The V gene is TRBV5-4, the J gene TRBJ2-6; no definite D call. The CDR3 contains 14 residues. V lost 4 bases and J 1 base, leaving 6 bases between the germline ends. In germline, CDR1 is SGHNT, CDR2 YYREEE (reference sequence). This chain's CDR3 is CASSPGSGANVLTF. CDR3 nucleotides: TGTGCCAGCAGCCCCGGGTCTGGGGCCAACGTCCTGACTTTC.

V usage is TRBV5-1 and J usage is TRBJ1-3; maybe TRBD1 (6 bases). Trimming shortened V by 5 bases and J by 0 bases, and 21 bases separated the two germline ends. This CDR3 region has 18 residues. Germline CDR1 SGHRS, CDR2 YFSETQ. The CDR3 here is CASRSDPYTGLSGNTIYF. The CDR3 coding sequence is TGCGCCAGCAGAAGCGATCCTTATACAGGGCTCTCTGGAAACACCATATATTTT.

The CDR3 is CASGLETAGELFF. CDR3 sequence (DNA): TGTGCTAGTGGTTTGGAGACAGCCGGGGAGCTGTTTTTT. The genes are TRBV12-5 and TRBJ2-2, with D maybe TRBD1 (5 bases). V lost 1 base and J 6 bases, leaving 6 bases between the germline ends. The CDR3 loop spans 13 amino acids. Germline V gives CDR1 LGHNT, CDR2 FRNRAP.

The gene calls are TRBV6-4 and TRBJ1-2, with D perhaps TRBD1 (5 bases). The CDR3 is 16 residues long. The V and J ends lost 3 bases and 0 bases respectively, with 14 bases between them. Germline V gene sequence: CDR1 MRHNA, CDR2 SNTAGT. This CDR3 is CASSEGGTYSNYGYTF. The CDR3 DNA reads TGTGCCAGCAGTGAGGGCGGGACCTACTCTAACTATGGCTACACCTTC.

The V gene is TRBV10-3, the J gene TRBJ2-3, with 11 positions matching TRBD2. CDR1 and CDR2 (germline): ENHRY, SYGVKD. The junction had 4 bases not matched to a gene; V was cut back by 6 bases and J by 2 bases. CDR3 length: 15 amino acids. The CDR3: CAIRGLAEVTDTQYF. The CDR3 DNA follows: TGTGCCATCAGGGGACTAGCGGAAGTCACAGATACGCAGTATTTT.

The rearrangement uses TRBV7-8 and TRBJ2-3; a weak D match, TRBD1 (7 bases). This CDR3 is built from 16 residues. Germline assignment: CDR1 SGHVS and CDR2 FQNEAQ. The ends were cut back, 0 bases at V and 6 bases at J, with 16 bases in the middle. The chain's CDR3 is CASSLARLGGRDTQYF. CDR3 sequence (DNA): TGTGCCAGCAGCTTAGCGAGACTAGGGGGCAGGGATACGCAGTATTTT. The complete variable domain, with remaining parts taken from reference TRBV7-8 and TRBJ2-3, reads GAGVSQSPRYKVAKRGQDVALRCDPISGHVSLFWYQQALGQGPEFLTYFQNEAQLDKSGLPSDRFFAERPEGSVSTLKIQRTQQEDSAVYLCASSLARLGGRDTQYFGPGTRLTVL.

The chain recombines TRBV19 with TRBJ1-1, with 9 bases matching TRBD1. The CDR3 extends over 20 amino acids. The germline V gene has CDR1 LNHDA and CDR2 SQIVND (reference sequence). After removal of 0 bases from V and 2 bases from J, the junction contained 16 bases not matched to a gene. CDR3 in amino acids: CASSIETGTGISVYNTEAFF. The CDR3 DNA reads TGTGCCAGTAGTATAGAAACCGGGACAGGGATTTCCGTATACAACACTGAAGCTTTCTTT.

This rearrangement joins TRBV2 to TRBJ2-5, with 11 bases identical to TRBD1. The end of the DNA fits TRBJ2-7 better, so the J call may be wrong. CDR1 and CDR2 from the germline V gene are SNHLY and FYNNEI. CDR3 length: 14 amino acids. CDR3 coding DNA: TGTGCCAGCACCGGACAGGGGGCCCTCTACGAGCAGTACTTC. Translating gives CASTGQGALYEQYF.

A note on this clone: One end of the junction is discordant with germline, which a read error may explain. This chain connects TRBV27 to TRBJ2-1, with 12 bases that match TRBD2. The germline CDR1 and CDR2 sequences are MNHEY and SMNVEV (reference sequence). The CDR3 has 12 residues. CDR3 nucleotide sequence: TGTGCCAGTGCCCTAGCGGGAGGGCCGAGGGTCTTC. Translated: CASALAGGPRVF.

This CDR3 reads CASSLGRTSFYEQYF. The CDR3 DNA is TGTGCCAGCAGCTTAGGCCGGACTAGTTTCTACGAGCAGTACTTC. The chain uses TRBV7-6 and TRBJ2-7; 7 nucleotides match TRBD2. Germline CDR1 SGHVS, CDR2 FNYEAQ. CDR3 length: 15 amino acids. Trimming removed 1 base from V and 3 bases from J; junction bases left unmatched: 6.

The chain joins TRBV11-3 to TRBJ1-5, with TRBD1 as a possible D gene (5 bases). The CDR3 loop spans 20 amino acids. With 1 base removed from V and 0 bases from J, the gap between germline ends came to 22 bases. Looked up from germline, CDR1 is SGHNT and CDR2 is YENEEA. The CDR3 region is CASSLAYGHAGPYSNQPQHF. The CDR3 DNA sequence: TGTGCCAGCAGCTTAGCTTACGGCCATGCGGGGCCTTATAGCAATCAGCCCCAGCATTTT.

The V call is TRBV7-8, the J call TRBJ2-5; 12 nucleotides align to TRBD2. Germline V CDR1 and CDR2: SGHVS, FQNEAQ. V lost 4 bases and J lost 2; bases outside the gene matches: 2. This CDR3 has 15 amino acids. The CDR3 is CASSSGLAGQETQYF. CDR3 sequence (DNA): TGTGCCAGCAGCTCGGGACTAGCGGGTCAAGAGACCCAGTACTTC. Based on the CDR3 plus reference TRBV7-8 and TRBJ2-5, the full variable domain is GAGVSQSPRYKVAKRGQDVALRCDPISGHVSLFWYQQALGQGPEFLTYFQNEAQLDKSGLPSDRFFAERPEGSVSTLKIQRTQQEDSAVYLCASSSGLAGQETQYFGPGTRLLVL.

The chain carries TRBV25-1 and TRBJ2-1; a possible D gene is TRBD2 (5 bases). Germline V gives CDR1 MGHDK, CDR2 SYGVNS. V was shortened by 6 bases and J by 6 bases, with 18 bases between the two germline ends. The CDR3 spans 15 residues. CDR3 bases: TGTGCCAGCAGCCCCCGAGGTCGGAGGTTCAATGAGCAGTTCTTC. Translating it yields CASSPRGRRFNEQFF.

The rearrangement joins TRBV6-5 to TRBJ1-1; 10 nucleotides agree with TRBD1. CDR3 length: 16 amino acids. CDR1 and CDR2 from the germline V gene are MNHEY and SVGAGI. V was pared by 2 bases and J by 4 bases, with 7 bases of the junction left unmatched. For the CDR3, the DNA is TGTGCCAGCAGTTACCCAAGGACAGGGGGGTCCACTGAAGCTTTCTTT. Protein sequence: CASSYPRTGGSTEAFF.

The chain carries TRBV9 and TRBJ1-5; 7 positions match TRBD1. Germline lookup yields CDR1 SGDLS and CDR2 YYNGEE. The length of the CDR3 is 15 residues. V was clipped by 2 bases and J by 15 bases; unmatched bases: 17. This chain's CDR3 is CASSVRQPLTGFMHF. CDR3 nucleotide sequence: TGTGCCAGCAGCGTGAGACAACCCCTGACAGGGTTTATGCATTTT.

V and J are TRBV18 and TRBJ2-1; a possible D gene is TRBD2 (6 bases). The CDR3 runs 16 residues. Germline lookup yields CDR1 KGHSH and CDR2 LQKENI. Trimming took 0 bases from V and 7 from J, leaving 16 bases between them. CDR3 loop: CASSPPSPGAKNEQFF. In DNA form, the CDR3 reads TGTGCCAGCTCACCACCGTCCCCGGGAGCGAAAAATGAGCAGTTCTTC.

This chain joins TRBV9 and TRBJ2-5; 10 bases align to TRBD2. CDR1 is SGDLS, CDR2 YYNGEE, per germline. The CDR3 totals 15 residues. V shed 4 bases, J shed 2 bases, and the junction held 5 bases outside the gene matches. The DNA of the CDR3 is TGTGCCAGCAGCCCCGGGACTAGCGAGCAAGAGACCCAGTACTTC. This gives the protein CASSPGTSEQETQYF.